This record looks at one T cell receptor (beta chain) sequence and its context. Its antigen remains unknown. This specimen belongs to a study of cytomegalovirus exposure and HLA in healthy donors. Study findings and constraints: In vitro testing confirmed three CMV-associated chains as specific for CMV antigens. The records held CMV serostatus as the only immune exposure information. Equally common other TCR beta chains were less clonally expanded than HLA-associated ones, a later analysis found.

Both 60 Vbeta primers and 13 Jbeta primers went into the PCR. As processed by the authors: In a later analysis, of 80 million to 90 million unique beta chains, about 12 million appeared in at least two donors. The method was immunoSEQ multiplex PCR; TCRdb's version includes in-frame clones alone and lacks a portion of them. The DNA was the basis for D and trimming; V, J and clone size are from that table. Counted here are 150,000 to 200,000 clones, roughly 85% occurring once; the ten biggest clones make up about 4.4%. The CDR3 length is 15 residues. CDR1 is PRHDT and CDR2 is FYEKMQ in the germline V gene (reference sequence). J was trimmed by 3 bases and V by 4 bases; bases with no gene match: 6.

This sequence joins TRBV13 and TRBJ2-7; TRBD1 matches 10 bases. What was sequenced was PBMCs. This receptor was obtained from a woman aged 25-40 years in good health and CMV-seropositive. CDR3 sequence reads: CASSSRDRGHYEQYF. Here the CDR3 DNA reads TGTGCCAGCAGCTCGCGAGACAGGGGGCACTACGAGCAGTACTTC.